Below are 30 T cell receptor beta chains sequenced from a single sample in a study of CD8 T cells in ankylosing spondylitis. No antigen has been assigned to these receptors. Study-level points and caveats: Typical of ankylosing spondylitis blood, it appeared, was a TCR beta motif of under 10 highly homologous variants.

One entry per CDR3 protein, called by TCRdb with MiXCR from the 5' RACE reads. The repertoire holds roughly 90,000 distinct CDR3 sequences, with roughly 8.5% as singletons. The material sequenced was blood, either unsorted or a sorted T cell fraction (not recorded which). The origin of the receptors is a male donor with ankylosing spondylitis.

Many counts were recorded for this clonotype. V usage is TRBV27 and J usage is TRBJ2-7; weak D call: TRBD2 (5 bases). The CDR3 is 14 amino acids. Germline V gene data show CDR1 as MNHEY and CDR2 as SMNVEV (reference sequence). Trimming cost V 5 bases and J 3 bases, with 14 bases left between them. CDR3 nucleotides: TGTGCCAGCAGTCGCCCAAGCCGGGGCTACGAGCAGTACTTC. This sequence encodes CASSRPSRGYEQYF.

The rearrangement uses TRBV7-9 and TRBJ1-1; the D is unclear. The V end was cut by 2 bases, the J end by 6 bases, with 10 bases between. The CDR3 runs to 13 residues. In germline, CDR1 is SEHNR, CDR2 FQNEAQ (reference sequence). CDR3 amino acids: CASSLIVFPEAFF. For the CDR3, the DNA is TGTGCCAGCAGCTTAATAGTTTTTCCTGAAGCTTTCTTT. Full variable domain (remainder filled in from reference TRBV7-9 and TRBJ1-1): DTGVSQNPRHKITKRGQNVTFRCDPISEHNRLYWYRQTLGQGPEFLTYFQNEAQLEKSRLLSDRFSAERPKGSFSTLEIQRTEQGDSAMYLCASSLIVFPEAFFGQGTRLTVV.

The rearrangement links TRBV14 to TRBJ2-7; TRBD1 agrees at 8 bases. V lost 8 bases to trimming and J lost 9 bases; unmatched junction nucleotides: 12. The CDR3 length is 13 residues. Germline CDR1 is SGHDN and CDR2 is FVKESK. The chain's CDR3 is CASGPPGTGAQYV. CDR3 bases: TGTGCCAGCGGACCTCCGGGGACAGGCGCGCAGTACGTC.

This rearrangement joins TRBV27 to TRBJ2-1, with TRBD2 as a possible D gene (6 bases). Trimming left V 7 bases short and J 0 bases short, with 13 bases between. CDR1 and CDR2 from the germline V gene are MNHEY and SMNVEV (reference sequence). The CDR3 is 15 residues long. The chain's CDR3 is CASTLAGSSYNEQFF. In DNA form, the CDR3 reads TGTGCCAGCACCTTGGCGGGGAGCTCCTACAATGAGCAGTTCTTC.

At least ten counts were recorded for this clonotype. This chain links TRBV12-3 or TRBV12-4 with TRBJ2-3, with D hard to call. CDR3 length: 13 residues. The V end was cut by 4 bases, the J end by 4 bases, with 9 bases between. This CDR3 is CASSSAGADTQYF. CDR3 DNA: TGTGCCAGCAGTTCGGCTGGCGCAGATACGCAGTATTTT.

This clonotype was recorded at least ten times. The V gene is TRBV29-1, the J gene TRBJ1-2; no firm D call. V shed 4 bases and J shed 4 bases, with 13 bases lying between them. This CDR3 contains 13 residues. The V gene's germline CDR1 is SQVTM and CDR2 ANQGSEA. CDR3 amino acids: CSVGGNVLYGYTF. The CDR3 nucleotides are TGCAGCGTTGGCGGTAATGTACTCTATGGCTACACCTTC.

The chain couples TRBV20-1 to TRBJ2-7; 9 bases are a match to TRBD1. With V trimmed by 1 base and J by 3 bases, 7 bases remained unmatched. Looked up from germline, CDR1 is DFQATT and CDR2 is SNEGSKA (reference sequence). The CDR3 sequence is 15 residues long. The CDR3 DNA reads as TGCAGTGCTAGAGTAGACAGGGGGTTCGACTACGAGCAGTACTTC. Its translation: CSARVDRGFDYEQYF.

The sample holds many counts of this clonotype. The chain couples TRBV2 to TRBJ2-1; tentative D call: TRBD1 (6 bases). This CDR3 spans 16 amino acids. In germline, CDR1 is SNHLY, CDR2 FYNNEI. The V end was cut by 7 bases, the J end by 6 bases, with 22 bases between. CDR3 sequence reads: CASMGPGQAATNEQFF. CDR3 nucleotide sequence: TGTGCCAGCATGGGACCGGGACAAGCCGCCACCAATGAGCAGTTCTTC.

This clonotype has a count of ten or more. The J gene is TRBJ1-5, the V gene TRBV20-1; a possible D gene is TRBD1 (5 bases). V shed 1 base and J shed 6 bases, with 22 bases lying between them. This CDR3 contains 17 residues. The germline gives CDR1 DFQATT, CDR2 SNEGSKA (reference sequence). This CDR3 is CSARAYGWGTRGQPQHF. The CDR3 DNA is TGCAGTGCTAGAGCGTACGGTTGGGGGACCCGGGGTCAGCCCCAGCATTTT.

This clonotype was found many times. The V and J genes are TRBV12-3 or TRBV12-4 and TRBJ1-2, with 12 bases fitting TRBD1. The CDR3 has 16 amino acids. The V and J ends lost 4 bases and 4 bases, in that order; junction bases with no gene match: 7. This CDR3 is CASSSSGTGGAYGYTF. Written as DNA, the CDR3 is TGTGCCAGCAGTTCCTCCGGGACAGGGGGCGCCTATGGCTACACCTTC.

This clonotype was seen a few times. For the CDR3, the DNA is TGTGCCAGCAGCGAAGTAATAGGGACCTATGGCTACACCTTC. It is translated as CASSEVIGTYGYTF. The chain carries TRBV27 and TRBJ1-2, with TRBD1 as a possible D gene (5 bases). The CDR3 runs to 14 residues. V was trimmed by 6 bases and J by 4 bases, leaving 15 bases between them. The germline CDR1 and CDR2 sequences are MNHEY and SMNVEV (reference sequence).

Many counts were recorded for this clonotype. The V and J genes are TRBV4-2 and TRBJ2-7; tentatively, D is TRBD2 (5 bases). V was cut by 1 base and J by 3 bases, with 10 bases left in between. The V gene's germline CDR1 is LGHNA and CDR2 YNFKEQ. The CDR3 extends over 14 amino acids. Written as DNA, the CDR3 is TGTGCCAGCAGCCAAGGCCTAGCAGACTACGAGCAGTACTTC. Its protein is CASSQGLADYEQYF.

The V and J genes are TRBV7-8 and TRBJ1-6; TRBD1 is a possible D gene (6 bases). Germline V gives CDR1 SGHVS, CDR2 FQNEAQ. V gave up 5 bases and J gave up 6 bases, with 17 bases separating them. The CDR3 length is 16 residues. Written as DNA, the CDR3 is TGTGCCAGCAGCGCCGGGTGGGGGGGCCCTAATTCACCCCTCCACTTT. This translates into CASSAGWGGPNSPLHF. The full variable domain, in which reference TRBV7-8 and TRBJ1-6 provide the parts outside the CDR3, is GAGVSQSPRYKVAKRGQDVALRCDPISGHVSLFWYQQALGQGPEFLTYFQNEAQLDKSGLPSDRFFAERPEGSVSTLKIQRTQQEDSAVYLCASSAGWGGPNSPLHFGNGTRLTVT.

Ten or more counts support this clonotype. The chain uses TRBV7-6 and TRBJ1-1, with a tentative D call TRBD1 (6 bases). The CDR3 contains 17 residues. Trimming shortened V by 1 base and J by 5 bases, and 20 bases separated the two germline ends. Germline V gene lookup returns CDR1 SGHVS and CDR2 FNYEAQ. In DNA, the CDR3 is TGTGCCAGCAGCTTAGGGGCCGGGACACGGGCCGTTACTGAAGCTTTCTTT. Translated, it gives CASSLGAGTRAVTEAFF.

The chain uses TRBV27 and TRBJ1-1; 8 bases align to TRBD1. With V trimmed by 6 bases and J by 5 bases, 11 bases remained unmatched. The CDR3 length is 15 residues. CDR1 is MNHEY and CDR2 is SMNVEV in the germline V gene (reference sequence). CDR3 in amino acids: CASRPDYRGITEAFF. The CDR3 region has the DNA TGTGCCAGCAGGCCGGACTACAGGGGGATAACTGAAGCTTTCTTT.

Many counts were recorded for this clonotype. The rearrangement uses TRBV9 and TRBJ1-2; no definite D call. Germline values: CDR1 SGDLS, CDR2 YYNGEE. This CDR3 comprises 20 residues. Deletions cut 0 bases from V and 0 bases from J, with 24 bases between. CDR3: CASSVEGWADHTRANYGYTF. The CDR3 DNA is TGTGCCAGCAGCGTAGAGGGTTGGGCAGATCACACCCGAGCTAACTATGGCTACACCTTC.

This clonotype has just a few counts. This sequence joins TRBV24-1 and TRBJ2-1; D is undetermined. The CDR3 spans 13 residues. V was clipped by 1 base and J by 6 bases, with 6 bases between them. Germline V CDR1 and CDR2: KGHDR, SFDVKD. The CDR3 region is CATSDFVRNEQFF. The DNA for the CDR3 is TGTGCCACCAGTGATTTCGTTCGCAATGAGCAGTTCTTC.

The V gene is TRBV6-1, the J gene TRBJ2-6; no reliable D call. Per the germline V gene, CDR1 is MNHNS and CDR2 is SASEGT. V was shortened by 1 base and J by 0 bases, with 16 bases between the two germline ends. CDR3 length: 19 residues. The CDR3 loop is CASSEEWAVTFSGANVLTF. Here the CDR3 DNA reads TGTGCCAGCAGTGAAGAGTGGGCAGTAACCTTCTCTGGGGCCAACGTCCTGACTTTC.

Only a few counts were recorded for this clonotype. The chain recombines TRBV6-2 or TRBV6-3 with TRBJ2-7; 14 bases fit TRBD2. CDR3 length: 14 amino acids. V was clipped by 7 bases and J by 4 bases; unmatched bases: 3. Germline loops: CDR1 MNHEY, CDR2 SVGEGT. CDR3 DNA: TGTGCCAGCACCCGACTAGCGGGAGGGTACGAGCAGTACTTC. Translation gives CASTRLAGGYEQYF.

This clonotype has a handful of counts. The chain is built from TRBV7-8 and TRBJ2-1; TRBD2 aligns across 9 bases. The CDR3 consists of 15 residues. V trimming: 3 bases; J trimming: 8 bases; junction bases outside the gene matches: 8. Germline CDR1 and CDR2: SGHVS and FQNEAQ. In DNA, the CDR3 is TGTGCCAGCAGCTTCGGCGGGAGGGCCAAGTATGAGCAGTTCTTC. Translation: CASSFGGRAKYEQFF.

This clonotype was seen a handful of times. For the CDR3, the DNA is TGTGCCAGCAGTTTAGCGGGGGGCGGGGAGCTGTTTTTT. Residues: CASSLAGGGELFF. The gene calls are TRBV12-3 or TRBV12-4 and TRBJ2-2, with D possibly matching TRBD2 (6 bases). CDR3 length: 13 residues. V was pared by 0 bases and J by 7 bases, with 6 bases between.

The chain carries TRBV24-1 and TRBJ1-5; no clear D. V lost 1 base to trimming and J lost 10 bases, with 10 bases between them. The CDR3 is 13 residues long. The germline V gene has CDR1 KGHDR and CDR2 SFDVKD. For the CDR3, the DNA is TGTGCCACCAGTGATTTCACGACCAGTCCCCAGCATTTT. This sequence encodes CATSDFTTSPQHF.

This clonotype was picked up a small number of times. The chain uses TRBV2 and TRBJ1-1; D possibly corresponds to TRBD1 (6 bases). Germline values: CDR1 SNHLY, CDR2 FYNNEI. This CDR3 contains 13 residues. V dropped 6 bases and J dropped 4 bases, with 12 bases sitting between them. CDR3 region: CASRYTGRTEAFF. CDR3 DNA: TGTGCCAGCAGATATACAGGGCGCACTGAAGCTTTCTTT.

This clonotype has a count of ten or more. The chain is built from TRBV5-6 and TRBJ2-1, with TRBD1 matching 8 bases. The CDR3 has 16 residues. Germline V gene lookup returns CDR1 SGHDT and CDR2 YYEEEE. With 1 base clipped from V and 0 bases from J, the junction kept 3 bases outside the gene matches. The CDR3 reads CASSLRTGSSYNEQFF. DNA of the CDR3: TGTGCCAGCAGCTTGCGGACAGGGAGCTCCTACAATGAGCAGTTCTTC.

This clonotype showed up just a few times. The V and J genes are TRBV7-8 and TRBJ2-1; 9 positions match TRBD1. There are 16 residues in the CDR3. Per germline, CDR1 SGHVS and CDR2 FQNEAQ. V was pared by 5 bases and J by 8 bases, with 13 bases of the junction left unmatched. The CDR3 DNA is TGTGCCAGCAGCCCACAAACCCGGGACAGGGTCGATGAGCAGTTCTTC. Its protein product is CASSPQTRDRVDEQFF.

This clonotype came up many times. The chain links TRBV9 to TRBJ2-3, with no clear D. Trimming took off 6 bases at V and 3 bases at J, with 8 bases between the two ends. The CDR3 has 12 residues. The V gene's germline CDR1 is SGDLS and CDR2 YYNGEE. The CDR3 DNA sequence: TGTGCCAGCAAGGGATTGACAGATACGCAGTATTTT. It encodes CASKGLTDTQYF.

The chain uses TRBV7-2 and TRBJ2-5; 7 bases map to TRBD2. This CDR3 region has 14 residues. Trimming took 4 bases from V and 1 from J; bases not matched to a gene: 3. Germline V gene lookup returns CDR1 SGHTA and CDR2 FQGNSA. CDR3 sequence reads: CASSSSGTQETQYF. CDR3 sequence (DNA): TGTGCCAGCAGCTCTAGCGGAACCCAAGAGACCCAGTACTTC.

This clonotype was seen a handful of times. The gene calls are TRBV5-6 and TRBJ2-3; the D gene is possibly TRBD1 (6 bases). V lost 3 bases, J lost 1 base, and 9 bases lay in between. This CDR3 is built from 14 residues. Germline V gene sequence: CDR1 SGHDT, CDR2 YYEEEE. Here the CDR3 reads CASSWTEGTDTQYF. The CDR3 DNA reads as TGTGCCAGCAGCTGGACAGAGGGCACAGATACGCAGTATTTT.

This clonotype was detected ten times or more. J is TRBJ2-7 and V is TRBV3-1; TRBD1 matches at 10 bases. Per the germline V gene, CDR1 is LGHDT and CDR2 is YNNKEL (reference sequence). The J segment lost 6 bases and the V segment lost 2 bases, leaving 4 bases of the junction unmatched. The CDR3 runs to 14 residues. The CDR3 sequence: CASSQPGTGVEQYF. CDR3 nucleotides: TGTGCCAGCAGCCAACCCGGGACAGGGGTCGAGCAGTACTTC.

The sample holds a few counts of this clonotype. This rearrangement joins TRBV10-3 to TRBJ2-7, with unresolved D. V dropped 11 bases and J dropped 13 bases, with 15 bases sitting between them. Per the germline V gene, CDR1 is ENHRY and CDR2 is SYGVKD. The CDR3 totals 9 residues. Here the CDR3 DNA reads TGTGCCCCTACCTGGCCCCCATACGTC. It yields the protein CAPTWPPYV.